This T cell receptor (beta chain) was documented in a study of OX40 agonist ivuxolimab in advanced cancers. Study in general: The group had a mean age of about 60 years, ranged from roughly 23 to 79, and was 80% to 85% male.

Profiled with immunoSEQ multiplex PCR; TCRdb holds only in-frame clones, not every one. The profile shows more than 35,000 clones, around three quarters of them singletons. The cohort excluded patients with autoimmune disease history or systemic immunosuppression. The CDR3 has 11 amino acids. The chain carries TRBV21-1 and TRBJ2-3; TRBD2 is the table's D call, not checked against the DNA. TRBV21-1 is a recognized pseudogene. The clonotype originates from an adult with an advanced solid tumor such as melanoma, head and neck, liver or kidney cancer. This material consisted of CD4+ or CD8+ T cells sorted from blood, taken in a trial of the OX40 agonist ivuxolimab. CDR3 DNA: TGTGCCAGCGAGAGCTCAGATACGCAGTATTTT. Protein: CASESSDTQYF.